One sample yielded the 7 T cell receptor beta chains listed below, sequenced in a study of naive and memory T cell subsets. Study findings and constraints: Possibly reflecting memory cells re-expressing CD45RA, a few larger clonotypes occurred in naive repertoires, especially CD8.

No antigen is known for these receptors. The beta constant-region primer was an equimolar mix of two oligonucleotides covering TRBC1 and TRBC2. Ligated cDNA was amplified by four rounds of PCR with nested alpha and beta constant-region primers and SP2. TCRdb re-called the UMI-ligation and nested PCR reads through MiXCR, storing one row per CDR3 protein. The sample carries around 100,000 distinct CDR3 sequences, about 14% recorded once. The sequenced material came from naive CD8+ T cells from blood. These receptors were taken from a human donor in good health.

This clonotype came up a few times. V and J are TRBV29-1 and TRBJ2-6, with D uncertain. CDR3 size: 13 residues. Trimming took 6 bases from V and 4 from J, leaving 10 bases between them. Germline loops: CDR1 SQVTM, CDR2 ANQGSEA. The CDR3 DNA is TGCAGCGTCCTGACGGCGGGGGCCAACGTCCTGACTTTC. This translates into CSVLTAGANVLTF.

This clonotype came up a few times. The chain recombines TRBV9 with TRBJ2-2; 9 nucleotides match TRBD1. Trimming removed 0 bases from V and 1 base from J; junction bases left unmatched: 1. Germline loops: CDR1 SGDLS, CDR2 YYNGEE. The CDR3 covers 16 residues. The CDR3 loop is CASSVEGQGNTGELFF. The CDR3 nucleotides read TGTGCCAGCAGCGTAGAGGGACAGGGGAACACCGGGGAGCTGTTTTTT.

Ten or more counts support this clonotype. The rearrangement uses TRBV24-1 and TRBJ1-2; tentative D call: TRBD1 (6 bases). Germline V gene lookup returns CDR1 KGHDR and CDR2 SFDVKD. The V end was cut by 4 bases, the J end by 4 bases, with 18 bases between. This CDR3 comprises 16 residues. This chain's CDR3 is CATSDSLQGSGYGYTF. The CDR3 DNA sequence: TGTGCCACCAGTGACTCACTACAGGGCTCAGGCTATGGCTACACCTTC.

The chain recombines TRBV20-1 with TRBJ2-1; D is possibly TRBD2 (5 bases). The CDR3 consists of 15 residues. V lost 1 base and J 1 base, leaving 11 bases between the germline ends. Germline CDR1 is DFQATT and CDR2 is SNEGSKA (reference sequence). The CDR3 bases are TGCAGTGCTAGAGGAAAAGGGAGATCCTACAATGAGCAGTTCTTC. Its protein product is CSARGKGRSYNEQFF.

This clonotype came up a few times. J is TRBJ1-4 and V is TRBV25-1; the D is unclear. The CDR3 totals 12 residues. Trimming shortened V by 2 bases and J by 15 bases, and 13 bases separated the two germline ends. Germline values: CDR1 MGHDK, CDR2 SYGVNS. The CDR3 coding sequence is TGTGCCAGCAGTGAAATTTTAGGACGGATGTTTTTT. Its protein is CASSEILGRMFF.

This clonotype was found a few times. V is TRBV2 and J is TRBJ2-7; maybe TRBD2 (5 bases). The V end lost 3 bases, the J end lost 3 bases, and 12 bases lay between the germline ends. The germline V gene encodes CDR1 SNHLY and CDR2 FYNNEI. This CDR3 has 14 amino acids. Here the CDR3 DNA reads TGTGCCAGCAGTGATGGTGGGGAGTTCTACGAGCAGTACTTC. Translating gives CASSDGGEFYEQYF.

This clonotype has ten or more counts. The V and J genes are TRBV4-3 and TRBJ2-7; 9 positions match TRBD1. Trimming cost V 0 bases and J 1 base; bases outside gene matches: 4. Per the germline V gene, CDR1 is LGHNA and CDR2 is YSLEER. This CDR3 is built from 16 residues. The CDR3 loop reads CASSQEGTGSSYEQYF. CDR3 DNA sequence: TGCGCCAGCAGCCAAGAGGGGACAGGGTCTTCCTACGAGCAGTACTTC.